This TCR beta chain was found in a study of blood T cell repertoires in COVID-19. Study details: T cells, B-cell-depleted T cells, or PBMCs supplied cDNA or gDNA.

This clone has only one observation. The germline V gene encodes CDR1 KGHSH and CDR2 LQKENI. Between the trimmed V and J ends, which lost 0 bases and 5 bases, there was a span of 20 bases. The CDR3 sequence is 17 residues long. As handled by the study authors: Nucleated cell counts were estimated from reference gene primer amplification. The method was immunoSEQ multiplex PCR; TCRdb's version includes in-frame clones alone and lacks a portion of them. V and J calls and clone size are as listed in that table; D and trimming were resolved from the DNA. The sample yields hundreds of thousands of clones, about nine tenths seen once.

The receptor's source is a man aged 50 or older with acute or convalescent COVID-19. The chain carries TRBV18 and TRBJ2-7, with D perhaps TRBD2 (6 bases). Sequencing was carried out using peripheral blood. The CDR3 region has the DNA TGTGCCAGCTCACCACCTGGGGAGGCAGGTCGTGGAGACGAGCAGTACTTC. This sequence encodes CASSPPGEAGRGDEQYF.